This T cell receptor (beta chain) was identified in a study of blood T cells in healthy people across ages. The length of the CDR3 is 15 residues. From germline, CDR1 is SEHNR and CDR2 FQNEAQ (reference sequence). The V gene end was trimmed by 1 base and the J gene end by 2 bases; junction bases not matched to a gene: 4. Combining a sample-barcoded 5' primer with a J-beta primer mix, a second PCR ran for about 6 to 11 cycles. Carrying 12 random nucleotides, a template-switch adaptor labeled each individual cDNA molecule. From the 5' RACE reads, TCRdb called clonotypes with MiXCR, one entry per CDR3 protein. This table has roughly 800,000 distinct CDR3 sequences, approximately 25% appearing once. A further study also used this sample, focusing on T cells of mothers and their children. From that report: The study recruited a few healthy Caucasian mothers and their six children as donors. Each mother gave over 9.5 million TCR beta CDR3 reads; each child, around 2.8 million. Detection of persistent microchimeric T cell clones did not occur.

The chain carries TRBV7-9 and TRBJ2-7; 8 bases map to TRBD1. This clonotype was obtained from a boy younger than 18 in good health. The specimen was blood. DNA of the CDR3: TGTGCCAGCAGCTTAGGACAGGGACAGGCCTACGAGCAGTACTTC. Its protein product is CASSLGQGQAYEQYF.